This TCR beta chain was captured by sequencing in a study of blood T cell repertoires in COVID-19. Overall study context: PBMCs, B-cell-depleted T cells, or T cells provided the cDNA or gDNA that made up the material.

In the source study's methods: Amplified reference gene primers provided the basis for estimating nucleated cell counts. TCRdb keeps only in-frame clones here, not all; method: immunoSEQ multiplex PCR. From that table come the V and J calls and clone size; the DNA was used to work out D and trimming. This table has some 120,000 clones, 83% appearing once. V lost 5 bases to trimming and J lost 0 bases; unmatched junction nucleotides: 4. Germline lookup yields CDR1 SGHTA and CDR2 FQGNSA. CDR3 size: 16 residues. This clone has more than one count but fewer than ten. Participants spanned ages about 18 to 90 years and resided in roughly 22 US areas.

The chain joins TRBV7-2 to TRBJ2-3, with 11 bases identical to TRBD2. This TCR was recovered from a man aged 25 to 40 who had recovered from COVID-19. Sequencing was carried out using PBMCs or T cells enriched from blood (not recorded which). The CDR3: CASSPGTSGSTDTQYF. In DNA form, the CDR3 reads TGTGCCAGCAGCCCAGGGACTAGCGGAAGCACAGATACGCAGTATTTT.